The 3 T cell receptor beta chains below come from one sample, sequenced in a study of early T cells in non-severe SARS-CoV-2 infection. A single record per CDR3 protein comes from TCRdb applying MiXCR to the 5' RACE reads. Among tens of thousands of distinct CDR3 sequences, 16% were seen once, and the ten largest hold approximately 5.1%. The source was whole blood, collected at baseline. The receptors were sampled from an adult who was a healthcare worker with PCR-confirmed SARS-CoV-2 infection or an uninfected control (not recorded which).

This clonotype has a handful of counts. This chain connects TRBV6-2 or TRBV6-3 to TRBJ2-5, with D hard to call. The CDR3 length is 16 residues. Deletions cut 6 bases from V and 1 base from J, with 18 bases between. CDR1 is MNHEY and CDR2 is SVGEGT in the germline V gene. DNA for the CDR3: TGTGCCAGCAGCCCGAGGCCCCTCCGAGTCCAAGAGACCCAGTACTTC. This gives the protein CASSPRPLRVQETQYF.

The V call is TRBV5-1, the J call TRBJ2-1; D unclear. V lost 0 bases and J 9 bases, leaving 10 bases between the germline ends. The CDR3 has 13 amino acids. Germline CDR1 is SGHRS and CDR2 is YFSETQ. The CDR3 here is CASSLESSGEQFF. The CDR3 DNA reads TGCGCCAGCAGCTTGGAAAGTTCTGGTGAGCAGTTCTTC.

The sample holds a few counts of this clonotype. The J gene is TRBJ2-7, the V gene TRBV9; no definite D call. The length of the CDR3 is 14 residues. Germline assignment: CDR1 SGDLS and CDR2 YYNGEE. The V end lost 0 bases, the J end lost 4 bases, and 11 bases lay between the germline ends. CDR3 sequence reads: CASSVDGWGYEQYF. The CDR3 region has the DNA TGTGCCAGCAGCGTAGATGGTTGGGGTTACGAGCAGTACTTC.